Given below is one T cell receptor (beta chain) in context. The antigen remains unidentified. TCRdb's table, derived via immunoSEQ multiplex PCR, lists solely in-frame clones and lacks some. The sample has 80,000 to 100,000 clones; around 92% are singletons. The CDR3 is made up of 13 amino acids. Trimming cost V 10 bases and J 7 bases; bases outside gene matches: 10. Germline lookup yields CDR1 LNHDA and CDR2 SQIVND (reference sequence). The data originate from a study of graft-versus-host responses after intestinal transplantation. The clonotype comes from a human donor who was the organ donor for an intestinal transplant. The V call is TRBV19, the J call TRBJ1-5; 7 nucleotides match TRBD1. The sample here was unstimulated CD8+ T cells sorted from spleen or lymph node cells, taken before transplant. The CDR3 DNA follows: TGTGCCACCAATGCAGGGGGTGGGCAGCCCCAGCATTTT. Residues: CATNAGGGQPQHF.